Listed below are T cell receptor beta chains from one sample, sequenced in a study of T cells in Graves' hyperthyroidism and ophthalmopathy. TCRdb re-analysed the multiplex PCR reads in MiXCR, keeping a single row per CDR3 protein. The sample lists around 610,000 distinct CDR3 sequences, around 15% occurring once. The specimen sequenced was blood. The source is a woman aged 35 to 49 with Graves' ophthalmopathy. The CDR3 runs from the conserved cysteine through the conserved F or W. The D gene is left open where the match is weak. Clone size is shown for a subset of rows, as once, few, many or a class of expanded clone.

V gene: TRBV29-1
J gene: TRBJ1-1
D gene: TRBD1
clone size: NA
CDR3 protein: CSAKRRGGYSDTEAFF
CDR3 DNA: TGCAGCGCCAAGCGACGAGGGGGCTATTCGGACACTGAAGCTTTCTTT

V gene: TRBV9
J gene: TRBJ2-2
D gene: TRBD2
clone size: many
CDR3 protein: CASSPLGRANGELFF
CDR3 DNA: TGTGCCAGCAGCCCCCTAGGGAGGGCCAACGGGGAGCTGTTTTTT

V gene: TRBV5-8
J gene: TRBJ2-5
D gene: NA
clone size: many
CDR3 protein: CASSFGEPYQETQYF
CDR3 DNA: TGTGCCAGCAGCTTCGGGGAGCCGTACCAAGAGACCCAGTACTTC

V gene: TRBV12-3/TRBV12-4
J gene: TRBJ1-2
D gene: TRBD1
clone size: once
CDR3 protein: CASSRADRGYGYTF
CDR3 DNA: TGTGCCAGCAGCCGCGCGGACAGGGGCTATGGCTACACCTTC

V gene: TRBV30
J gene: TRBJ1-5
D gene: NA
clone size: NA
CDR3 protein: CAWSGLGNQPQHF
CDR3 DNA: TGTGCCTGGAGTGGTCTGGGCAATCAGCCCCAGCATTTT

V gene: TRBV7-9
J gene: TRBJ1-2
D gene: NA
clone size: many
CDR3 protein: CASSLAIRGMEGYTF
CDR3 DNA: TGTGCCAGCAGCTTAGCAATTCGGGGAATGGAGGGCTACACCTTC

V gene: TRBV25-1
J gene: TRBJ2-2
D gene: NA
clone size: many
CDR3 protein: CASSDTSTGELFF
CDR3 DNA: TGTGCCAGCAGTGACACCTCAACCGGGGAGCTGTTTTTT

V gene: TRBV19
J gene: TRBJ1-2
D gene: NA
clone size: few
CDR3 protein: CASSNPARDGYTF
CDR3 DNA: TGTGCCAGTAGTAACCCCGCCAGGGACGGCTACACCTTC

V gene: TRBV24-1
J gene: TRBJ2-3
D gene: TRBD2
clone size: NA
CDR3 protein: CATSDALYSGDTSTDTQYF
CDR3 DNA: TGTGCCACCAGTGACGCCCTGTATAGCGGGGATACTAGCACAGATACGCAGTATTTT

V gene: TRBV11-1
J gene: TRBJ1-1
D gene: NA
clone size: NA
CDR3 protein: CASRYSGDTEAFF
CDR3 DNA: TGTGCCAGCAGATACTCAGGGGACACTGAAGCTTTCTTT

V gene: TRBV28
J gene: TRBJ2-7
D gene: TRBD1
clone size: many
CDR3 protein: CASSQPGQGLTYEQYF
CDR3 DNA: TGTGCCAGCAGCCAACCGGGACAGGGGTTGACCTACGAGCAGTACTTC

V gene: TRBV29-1
J gene: TRBJ1-1
D gene: NA
clone size: many
CDR3 protein: CSVVNRAMNTEAFF
CDR3 DNA: TGCAGCGTTGTGAACAGGGCGATGAACACTGAAGCTTTCTTT

V gene: TRBV7-2
J gene: TRBJ2-4
D gene: NA
clone size: few
CDR3 protein: CASTSRAGVKNIQYF
CDR3 DNA: TGTGCCAGCACCTCAAGAGCCGGGGTCAAAAACATTCAGTACTTC

V gene: TRBV18
J gene: TRBJ2-5
D gene: NA
clone size: few
CDR3 protein: CASSPPVRQETQYF
CDR3 DNA: TGTGCCAGCTCACCCCCGGTACGGCAAGAGACCCAGTACTTC

V gene: TRBV13
J gene: TRBJ1-2
D gene: NA
clone size: many
CDR3 protein: CASVRSGTYSYGYTF
CDR3 DNA: TGTGCCAGCGTTCGTTCCGGGACATACTCCTATGGCTACACCTTC

V gene: TRBV27
J gene: TRBJ1-5
D gene: NA
clone size: many
CDR3 protein: CASSPGGGVDQPQHF
CDR3 DNA: TGTGCCAGCAGTCCCGGGGGAGGGGTCGATCAGCCCCAGCATTTT

V gene: TRBV12-3/TRBV12-4
J gene: TRBJ2-5
D gene: TRBD2
clone size: few
CDR3 protein: CASRLGLAGGRQETQYF
CDR3 DNA: TGTGCCAGCAGGTTGGGACTAGCGGGAGGCCGACAAGAGACCCAGTACTTC

V gene: TRBV6-1
J gene: TRBJ1-5
D gene: NA
clone size: NA
CDR3 protein: CASRQSDGSNQPQHF
CDR3 DNA: TGTGCCAGCAGACAATCCGACGGATCCAATCAGCCCCAGCATTTT

V gene: TRBV6-1
J gene: TRBJ2-7
D gene: NA
clone size: many
CDR3 protein: CASSELSGYEQYF
CDR3 DNA: TGTGCCAGCAGTGAATTGTCGGGTTACGAGCAGTACTTC

V gene: TRBV7-3
J gene: TRBJ2-2
D gene: NA
clone size: many
CDR3 protein: CASSQQYTGELFF
CDR3 DNA: TGTGCCAGCAGCCAACAATACACCGGGGAGCTGTTTTTT

V gene: TRBV20-1
J gene: TRBJ1-1
D gene: NA
clone size: many
CDR3 protein: CSAQRGNTEAFF
CDR3 DNA: TGCAGTGCCCAACGGGGGAACACTGAAGCTTTCTTT

V gene: TRBV6-1
J gene: TRBJ2-7
D gene: TRBD1
clone size: NA
CDR3 protein: CASRAASGQGTYEQYF
CDR3 DNA: TGTGCCAGCAGAGCGGCCTCTGGACAGGGAACCTACGAGCAGTACTTC

V gene: TRBV6-5
J gene: TRBJ2-7
D gene: TRBD2
clone size: many
CDR3 protein: CASTLAVSSYEQYF
CDR3 DNA: TGTGCCAGCACACTAGCGGTGAGCTCCTACGAGCAGTACTTC

V gene: TRBV9
J gene: TRBJ2-2
D gene: NA
clone size: many
CDR3 protein: CASSVEGYTGELFF
CDR3 DNA: TGTGCCAGCAGCGTAGAGGGGTACACCGGGGAGCTGTTTTTT

V gene: TRBV3-1
J gene: TRBJ2-5
D gene: TRBD1
clone size: many
CDR3 protein: CASSQELVDRGETQYF
CDR3 DNA: TGTGCCAGCAGCCAAGAACTGGTCGACAGGGGAGAGACCCAGTACTTC

V gene: TRBV7-8
J gene: TRBJ1-1
D gene: NA
clone size: NA
CDR3 protein: CASSLSADLNTEAFF
CDR3 DNA: TGTGCCAGCAGCTTAAGTGCGGACCTGAACACTGAAGCTTTCTTT

V gene: TRBV6-1
J gene: TRBJ1-1
D gene: NA
clone size: many
CDR3 protein: CASRLSQGLRNTEAFF
CDR3 DNA: TGTGCCAGCAGACTGTCACAGGGCCTCCGGAACACTGAAGCTTTCTTT

V gene: TRBV6-1
J gene: TRBJ2-7
D gene: NA
clone size: many
CDR3 protein: CASRVFSEGEQYF
CDR3 DNA: TGTGCCAGCAGGGTCTTTAGTGAGGGCGAGCAGTACTTC

V gene: TRBV11-3
J gene: TRBJ2-5
D gene: NA
clone size: many
CDR3 protein: CASSLEMQGLETQYF
CDR3 DNA: TGTGCCAGCAGCTTAGAGATGCAGGGGCTGGAGACCCAGTACTTC

V gene: TRBV6-2/TRBV6-3
J gene: TRBJ1-2
D gene: NA
clone size: NA
CDR3 protein: CASSHDLTEDGYTF
CDR3 DNA: TGTGCCAGCAGCCACGACCTTACGGAGGATGGCTACACCTTC

V gene: TRBV6-4
J gene: TRBJ2-5
D gene: NA
clone size: many
CDR3 protein: CASKPSVSWYQETQYF
CDR3 DNA: TGTGCCAGCAAACCTTCGGTCTCTTGGTACCAAGAGACCCAGTACTTC

V gene: TRBV24-1
J gene: TRBJ2-5
D gene: NA
clone size: many
CDR3 protein: CATSDQGAQETQYF
CDR3 DNA: TGTGCCACCAGTGATCAGGGCGCCCAAGAGACCCAGTACTTC

V gene: TRBV5-1
J gene: TRBJ2-5
D gene: NA
clone size: NA
CDR3 protein: CASSLGFWGETQYF
CDR3 DNA: TGCGCCAGCAGCTTGGGATTTTGGGGGGAGACCCAGTACTTC

V gene: TRBV30
J gene: TRBJ2-3
D gene: TRBD2
clone size: few
CDR3 protein: CAWRPRAGGTDTQYF
CDR3 DNA: TGTGCCTGGAGGCCCCGGGCGGGAGGCACAGATACGCAGTATTTT

V gene: TRBV18
J gene: TRBJ1-2
D gene: NA
clone size: few
CDR3 protein: CASSPRAGLAANYGYTF
CDR3 DNA: TGTGCCAGCTCACCACGAGCAGGGCTCGCAGCTAACTATGGCTACACCTTC

V gene: TRBV6-5
J gene: TRBJ2-4
D gene: TRBD1
clone size: many
CDR3 protein: CASSSTGEVKNIQYF
CDR3 DNA: TGTGCCAGCAGTTCAACAGGGGAAGTCAAAAACATTCAGTACTTC

V gene: TRBV6-2/TRBV6-3
J gene: TRBJ2-5
D gene: TRBD2
clone size: many
CDR3 protein: CATFKLAGGPNF
CDR3 DNA: TGTGCCACCTTCAAACTAGCGGGAGGCCCAAACTTC

V gene: TRBV29-1
J gene: TRBJ1-5
D gene: NA
clone size: many
CDR3 protein: CSVGDVHQPQHF
CDR3 DNA: TGCAGCGTTGGGGACGTCCATCAGCCCCAGCATTTT

V gene: TRBV29-1
J gene: TRBJ2-7
D gene: NA
clone size: NA
CDR3 protein: CSVIRPDGTYEQYF
CDR3 DNA: TGCAGCGTTATAAGACCGGACGGGACCTACGAGCAGTACTTC

V gene: TRBV7-2
J gene: TRBJ1-5
D gene: NA
clone size: many
CDR3 protein: CASSSAGYQPQHF
CDR3 DNA: TGTGCCAGCAGCTCGGCAGGGTACCAGCCCCAGCATTTT

V gene: TRBV12-3/TRBV12-4
J gene: TRBJ1-2
D gene: NA
clone size: few
CDR3 protein: CANSPPGWGGYTF
CDR3 DNA: TGTGCCAACAGCCCCCCCGGGTGGGGTGGCTACACCTTC

V gene: TRBV11-2
J gene: TRBJ1-2
D gene: NA
clone size: NA
CDR3 protein: CASSLPLTGKEWYGYTF
CDR3 DNA: TGTGCCAGCAGCTTACCCCTCACAGGGAAAGAATGGTATGGCTACACCTTC

V gene: TRBV3-1
J gene: TRBJ2-7
D gene: TRBD2
clone size: few
CDR3 protein: CASSRNSGSGEQYF
CDR3 DNA: TGTGCCAGCAGCCGGAATAGCGGGAGCGGGGAGCAGTACTTC

V gene: TRBV28
J gene: TRBJ1-1
D gene: NA
clone size: many
CDR3 protein: CASSSPGLQNTEAFF
CDR3 DNA: TGTGCCAGCAGTTCCCCGGGCCTACAGAACACTGAAGCTTTCTTT

V gene: TRBV28
J gene: TRBJ1-1
D gene: NA
clone size: many
CDR3 protein: CASSLATTMNTEAFF
CDR3 DNA: TGTGCCAGCAGTTTAGCGACGACAATGAACACTGAAGCTTTCTTT

V gene: TRBV15
J gene: TRBJ1-1
D gene: NA
clone size: many
CDR3 protein: CATSLAGTWNTEAFF
CDR3 DNA: TGTGCCACCAGCCTTGCCGGGACATGGAACACTGAAGCTTTCTTT

V gene: TRBV6-5
J gene: TRBJ1-5
D gene: NA
clone size: many
CDR3 protein: CASSYSIGMQPQHF
CDR3 DNA: TGTGCCAGCAGTTACTCGATCGGCATGCAGCCCCAGCATTTT

V gene: TRBV18
J gene: TRBJ2-5
D gene: NA
clone size: few
CDR3 protein: CASSPPPGWETQYF
CDR3 DNA: TGTGCCAGCTCACCGCCCCCCGGATGGGAGACCCAGTACTTC

V gene: TRBV10-2
J gene: TRBJ2-5
D gene: NA
clone size: many
CDR3 protein: CASSEQGYQETQYF
CDR3 DNA: TGCGCCAGCAGTGAGCAGGGTTATCAAGAGACCCAGTACTTC

V gene: TRBV20-1
J gene: TRBJ2-5
D gene: TRBD2
clone size: many
CDR3 protein: CSARDLSSGQETQYF
CDR3 DNA: TGCAGTGCTAGAGATCTTTCTAGCGGGCAAGAGACCCAGTACTTC

V gene: TRBV24-1
J gene: TRBJ2-5
D gene: TRBD2
clone size: many
CDR3 protein: CATSDLAGEGEETQYF
CDR3 DNA: TGTGCCACCAGTGATTTAGCGGGAGAGGGAGAAGAGACCCAGTACTTC

V gene: TRBV5-1
J gene: TRBJ2-5
D gene: NA
clone size: NA
CDR3 protein: CASSIDRPQETQYF
CDR3 DNA: TGCGCCAGCAGCATCGACAGGCCCCAAGAGACCCAGTACTTC